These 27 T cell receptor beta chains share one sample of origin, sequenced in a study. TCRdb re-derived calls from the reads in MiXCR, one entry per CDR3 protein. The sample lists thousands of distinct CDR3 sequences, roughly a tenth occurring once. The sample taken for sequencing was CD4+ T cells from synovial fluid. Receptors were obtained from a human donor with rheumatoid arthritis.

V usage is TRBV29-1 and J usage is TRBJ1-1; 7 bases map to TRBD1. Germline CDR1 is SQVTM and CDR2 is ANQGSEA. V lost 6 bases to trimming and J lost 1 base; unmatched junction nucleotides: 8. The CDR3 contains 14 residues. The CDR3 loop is CSVPAGTANTEAFF. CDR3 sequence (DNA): TGCAGCGTACCAGCCGGGACAGCGAACACTGAAGCTTTCTTT.

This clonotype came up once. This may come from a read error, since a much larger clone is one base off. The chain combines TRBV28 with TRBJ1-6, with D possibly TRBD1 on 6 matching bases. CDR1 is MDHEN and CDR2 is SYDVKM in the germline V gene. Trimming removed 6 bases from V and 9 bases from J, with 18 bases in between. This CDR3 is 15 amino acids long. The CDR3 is CASRRNAGVGSPLHF. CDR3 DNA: TGTGCCAGCAGGAGGAACGCAGGGGTGGGTTCACCCCTCCACTTT.

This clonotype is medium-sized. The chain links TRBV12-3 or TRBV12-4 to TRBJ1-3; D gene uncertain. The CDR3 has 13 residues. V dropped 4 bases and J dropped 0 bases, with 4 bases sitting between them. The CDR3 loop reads CASSSPSGNTIYF. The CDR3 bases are TGTGCCAGCAGTTCCCCCTCTGGAAACACCATATATTTT.

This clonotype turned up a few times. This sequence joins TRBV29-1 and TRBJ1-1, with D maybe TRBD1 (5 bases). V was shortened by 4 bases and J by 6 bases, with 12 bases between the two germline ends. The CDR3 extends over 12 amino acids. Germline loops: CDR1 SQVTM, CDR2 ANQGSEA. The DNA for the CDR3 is TGCAGCGTTGTAGGTCAGGGCCCTGAAGCTTTCTTT. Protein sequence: CSVVGQGPEAFF.

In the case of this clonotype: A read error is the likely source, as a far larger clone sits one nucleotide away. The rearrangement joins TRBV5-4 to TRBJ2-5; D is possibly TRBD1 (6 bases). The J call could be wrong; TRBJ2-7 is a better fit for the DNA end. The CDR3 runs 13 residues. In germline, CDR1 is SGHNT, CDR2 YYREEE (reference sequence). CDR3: CASSIEQGSEQYF. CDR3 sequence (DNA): TGTGCCAGCAGCATTGAACAGGGTTCCGAGCAGTACTTC.

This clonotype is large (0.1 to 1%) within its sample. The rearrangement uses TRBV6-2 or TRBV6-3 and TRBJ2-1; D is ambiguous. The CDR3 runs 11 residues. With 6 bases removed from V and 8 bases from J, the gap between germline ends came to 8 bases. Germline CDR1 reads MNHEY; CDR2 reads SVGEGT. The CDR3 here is CASRKRDEQFF. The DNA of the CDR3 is TGTGCCAGCAGAAAAAGGGATGAGCAGTTCTTC.

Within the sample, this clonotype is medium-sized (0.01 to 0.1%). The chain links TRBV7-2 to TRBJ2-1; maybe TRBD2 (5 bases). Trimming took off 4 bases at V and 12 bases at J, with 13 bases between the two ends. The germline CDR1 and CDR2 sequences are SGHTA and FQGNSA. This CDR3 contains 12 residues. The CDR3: CASSYTRGWQFF. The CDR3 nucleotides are TGTGCCAGCAGCTACACTCGGGGTTGGCAGTTCTTC.

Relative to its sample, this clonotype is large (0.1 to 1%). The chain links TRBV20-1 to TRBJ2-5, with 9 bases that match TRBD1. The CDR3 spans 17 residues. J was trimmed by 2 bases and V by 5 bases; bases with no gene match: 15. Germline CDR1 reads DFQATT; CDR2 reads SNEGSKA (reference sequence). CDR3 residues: CSALSSGTGRGQETQYF. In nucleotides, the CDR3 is TGCAGTGCTCTATCTTCCGGGACAGGGAGGGGTCAAGAGACCCAGTACTTC.

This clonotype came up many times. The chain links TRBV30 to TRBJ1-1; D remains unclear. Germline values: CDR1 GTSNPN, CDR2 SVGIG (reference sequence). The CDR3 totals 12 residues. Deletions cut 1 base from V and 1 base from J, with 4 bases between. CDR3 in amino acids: CAWSEQNTEAFF. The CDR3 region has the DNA TGTGCCTGGAGTGAACAGAACACTGAAGCTTTCTTT.

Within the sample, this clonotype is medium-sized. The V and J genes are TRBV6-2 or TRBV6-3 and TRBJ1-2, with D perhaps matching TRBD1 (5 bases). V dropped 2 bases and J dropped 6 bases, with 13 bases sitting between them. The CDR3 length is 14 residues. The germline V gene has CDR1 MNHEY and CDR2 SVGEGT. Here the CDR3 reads CASSYDSRVNGYTF. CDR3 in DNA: TGTGCCAGCAGTTACGACAGTCGGGTGAATGGCTACACCTTC.

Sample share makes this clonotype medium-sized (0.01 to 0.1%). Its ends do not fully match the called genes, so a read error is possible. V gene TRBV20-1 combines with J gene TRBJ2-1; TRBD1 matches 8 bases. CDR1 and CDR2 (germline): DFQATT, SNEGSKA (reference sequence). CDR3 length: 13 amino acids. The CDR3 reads CSARDTIKDRVIF. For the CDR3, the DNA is TGCAGTGCTAGAGATACGATTAAGGACAGGGTCATCTTC.

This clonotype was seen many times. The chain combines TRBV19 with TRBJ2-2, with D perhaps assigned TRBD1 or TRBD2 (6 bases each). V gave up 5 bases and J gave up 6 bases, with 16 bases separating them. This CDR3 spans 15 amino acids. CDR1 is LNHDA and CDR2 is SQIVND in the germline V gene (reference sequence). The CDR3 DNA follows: TGTGCCAGTAGTTTCGGGGGCTCGGGCGCCGGGGAGCTGTTTTTT. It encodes CASSFGGSGAGELFF.

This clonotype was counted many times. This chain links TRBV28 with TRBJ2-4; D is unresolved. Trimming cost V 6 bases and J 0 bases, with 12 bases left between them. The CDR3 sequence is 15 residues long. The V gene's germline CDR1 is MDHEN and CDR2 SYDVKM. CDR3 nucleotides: TGTGCCAGCAGCTTGGGTTTTCTAGCCAAAAACATTCAGTACTTC. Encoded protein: CASSLGFLAKNIQYF.

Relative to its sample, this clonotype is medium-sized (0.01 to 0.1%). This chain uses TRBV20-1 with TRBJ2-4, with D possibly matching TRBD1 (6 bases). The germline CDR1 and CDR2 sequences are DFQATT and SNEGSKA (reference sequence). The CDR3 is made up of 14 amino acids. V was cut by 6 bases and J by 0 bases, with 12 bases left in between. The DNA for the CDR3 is TGCAGTGCAAAAGAGACAGGAGCCAAAAACATTCAGTACTTC. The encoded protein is CSAKETGAKNIQYF.

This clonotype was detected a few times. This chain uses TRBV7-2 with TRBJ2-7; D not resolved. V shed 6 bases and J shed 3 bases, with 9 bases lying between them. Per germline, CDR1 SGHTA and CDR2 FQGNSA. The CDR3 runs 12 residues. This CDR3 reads CASRTADYEQYF. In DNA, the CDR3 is TGTGCCAGCAGGACCGCGGACTACGAGCAGTACTTC.

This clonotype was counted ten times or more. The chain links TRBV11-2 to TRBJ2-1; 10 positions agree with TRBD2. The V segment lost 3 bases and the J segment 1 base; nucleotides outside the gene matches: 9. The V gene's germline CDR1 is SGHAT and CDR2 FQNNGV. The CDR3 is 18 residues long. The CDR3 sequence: CASSFRASGSISYNEQFF. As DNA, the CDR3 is TGTGCCAGCAGCTTTCGGGCTAGCGGGAGTATTTCCTACAATGAGCAGTTCTTC.

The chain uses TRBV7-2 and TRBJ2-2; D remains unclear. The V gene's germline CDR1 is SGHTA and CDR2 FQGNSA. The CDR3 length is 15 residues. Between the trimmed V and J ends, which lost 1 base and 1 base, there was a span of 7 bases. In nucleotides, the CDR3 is TGTGCCAGCAGCTTAGAAGGGTTGAACACCGGGGAGCTGTTTTTT. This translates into CASSLEGLNTGELFF.

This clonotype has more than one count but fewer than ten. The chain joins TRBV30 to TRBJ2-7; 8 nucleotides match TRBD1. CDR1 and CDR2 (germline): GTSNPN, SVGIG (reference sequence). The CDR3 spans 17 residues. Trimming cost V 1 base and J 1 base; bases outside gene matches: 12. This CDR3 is CAWSGTRQGMGSYEQYF. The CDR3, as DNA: TGTGCCTGGAGTGGAACTAGACAGGGGATGGGATCCTACGAGCAGTACTTC. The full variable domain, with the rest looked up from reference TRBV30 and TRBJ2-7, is SQTIHQWPATLVQPVGSPLSLECTVEGTSNPNLYWYRQAAGRGLQLLFYSVGIGQISSEVPQNLSASRPQDRQFILSSKKLLLSDSGFYLCAWSGTRQGMGSYEQYFGPGTRLTVT.

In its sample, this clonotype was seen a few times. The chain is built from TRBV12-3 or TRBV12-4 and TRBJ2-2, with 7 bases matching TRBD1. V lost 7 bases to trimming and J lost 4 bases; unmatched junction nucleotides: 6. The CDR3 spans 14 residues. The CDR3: CASTLTGITGELFF. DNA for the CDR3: TGTGCCAGCACCCTGACAGGGATCACCGGGGAGCTGTTTTTT.

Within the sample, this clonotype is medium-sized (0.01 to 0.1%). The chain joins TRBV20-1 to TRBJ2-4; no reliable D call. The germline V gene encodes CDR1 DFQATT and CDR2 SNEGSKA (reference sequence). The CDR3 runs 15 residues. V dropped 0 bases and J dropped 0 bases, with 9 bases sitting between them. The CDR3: CSAREANVAKNIQYF. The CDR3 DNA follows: TGCAGTGCTAGAGAGGCTAATGTAGCCAAAAACATTCAGTACTTC.

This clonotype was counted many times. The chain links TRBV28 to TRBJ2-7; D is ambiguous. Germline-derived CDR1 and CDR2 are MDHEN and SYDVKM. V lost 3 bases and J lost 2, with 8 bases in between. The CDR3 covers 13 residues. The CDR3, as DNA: TGTGCCAGCAGTTTTGACCTTGCCTACGAGCAGTACTTC. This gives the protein CASSFDLAYEQYF.

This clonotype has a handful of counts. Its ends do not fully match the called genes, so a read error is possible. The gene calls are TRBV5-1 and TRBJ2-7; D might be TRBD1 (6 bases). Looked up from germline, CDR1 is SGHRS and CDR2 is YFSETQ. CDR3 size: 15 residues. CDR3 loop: CASSLVQGMSYEQYF. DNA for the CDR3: TGCGCCAGCAGCTTGGTTCAGGGGATGTCCTACGAGCAGTACTTT. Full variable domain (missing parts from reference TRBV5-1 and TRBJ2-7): KAGVTQTPRYLIKTRGQQVTLSCSPISGHRSVSWYQQTPGQGLQFLFEYFSETQRNKGNFPGRFSGRQFSNSRSEMNVSTLELGDSALYLCASSLVQGMSYEQYFGPGTRLTVT.

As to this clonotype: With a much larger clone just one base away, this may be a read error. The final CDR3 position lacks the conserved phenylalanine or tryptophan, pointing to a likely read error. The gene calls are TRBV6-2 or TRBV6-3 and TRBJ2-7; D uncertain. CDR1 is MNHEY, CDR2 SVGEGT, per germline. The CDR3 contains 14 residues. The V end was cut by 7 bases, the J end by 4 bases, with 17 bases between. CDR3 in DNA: TGTGCCAGCACCCCCCGGCCTTTCTTGTACGAGCAGTACATC. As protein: CASTPRPFLYEQYI.

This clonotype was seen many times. The CDR3 here is CASSRTANSPLHF. The DNA of the CDR3 is TGTGCCAGCAGTAGGACAGCTAATTCACCCCTCCACTTT. The rearrangement uses TRBV2 and TRBJ1-6; possibly TRBD1 for D (6 bases). The CDR3 runs to 13 residues. The V end was cut by 5 bases, the J end by 6 bases, with 8 bases between. Per the germline V gene, CDR1 is SNHLY and CDR2 is FYNNEI.

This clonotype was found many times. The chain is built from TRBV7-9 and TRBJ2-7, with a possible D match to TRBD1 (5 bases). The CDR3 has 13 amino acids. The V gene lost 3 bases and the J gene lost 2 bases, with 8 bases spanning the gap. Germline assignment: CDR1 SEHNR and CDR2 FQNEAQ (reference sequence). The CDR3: CASSFPGTYEQYF. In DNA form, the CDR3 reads TGTGCCAGCAGCTTTCCAGGGACCTACGAGCAGTACTTC.

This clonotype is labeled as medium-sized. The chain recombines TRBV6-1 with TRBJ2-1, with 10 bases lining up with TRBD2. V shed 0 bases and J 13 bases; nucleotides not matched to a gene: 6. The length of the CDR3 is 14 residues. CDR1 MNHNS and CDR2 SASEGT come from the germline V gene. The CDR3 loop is CASSEATSGKIQFF. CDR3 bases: TGTGCCAGCAGTGAAGCTACTAGCGGGAAGATACAGTTCTTC.

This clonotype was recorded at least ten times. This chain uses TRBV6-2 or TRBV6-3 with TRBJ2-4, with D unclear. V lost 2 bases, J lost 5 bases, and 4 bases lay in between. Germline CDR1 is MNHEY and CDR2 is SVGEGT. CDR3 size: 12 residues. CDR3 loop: CASSYGENIQYF. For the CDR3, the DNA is TGTGCCAGCAGTTACGGAGAAAACATTCAGTACTTC.